Below, one T cell receptor beta chain is given with its context. TCRdb reprocessed the 5' RACE reads via MiXCR and lists one record per CDR3 protein. In the table there are approximately 29,000 distinct CDR3 sequences, about 6.6% of which are singletons. In germline, CDR1 is LNHDA, CDR2 SQIVND (reference sequence). With V trimmed by 3 bases and J by 9 bases, 12 bases remained unmatched. The CDR3 extends over 16 amino acids. The data stem from a study of early T cells in non-severe SARS-CoV-2 infection. The sequence was collected from an adult who was a healthcare worker with PCR-confirmed SARS-CoV-2 infection or an uninfected control (not recorded which). Material: whole blood, obtained at baseline. The gene calls are TRBV19 and TRBJ2-1; 9 bases agree with TRBD2. Here the CDR3 DNA reads TGTGCCAGTAGTATGAAGGTAGCGGGGGCCAGGACTGAGCAGTTCTTC. Amino acid sequence: CASSMKVAGARTEQFF.